The clone carrying this TCR beta chain was found many times. This record belongs to a study of early T cells in non-severe SARS-CoV-2 infection. Study-wide context: Bulk RNA from unsorted whole blood was sequenced; chains were unpaired.

The CDR3 is 15 residues long. Trimming left V 3 bases short and J 4 bases short, with 12 bases between. The germline V gene encodes CDR1 MRHNA and CDR2 SNTAGT. Individual cDNA molecules received unique molecular identifiers during library preparation. MiXCR, applied by TCRdb to the 5' RACE reads, yields one record per CDR3 protein. Here the sample spans around 46,000 distinct CDR3 sequences, approximately 5.9% being singletons. The TCR originated in an adult who was a healthcare worker with PCR-confirmed SARS-CoV-2 infection or an uninfected control (not recorded which). The starting material was whole blood, obtained at baseline. The chain carries TRBV6-4 and TRBJ2-2; D may be TRBD1 or TRBD2 (5 bases each). This CDR3 is CASSEQGETTGELFF. The CDR3 DNA is TGTGCCAGCAGTGAGCAGGGAGAGACCACCGGGGAGCTGTTTTTT.